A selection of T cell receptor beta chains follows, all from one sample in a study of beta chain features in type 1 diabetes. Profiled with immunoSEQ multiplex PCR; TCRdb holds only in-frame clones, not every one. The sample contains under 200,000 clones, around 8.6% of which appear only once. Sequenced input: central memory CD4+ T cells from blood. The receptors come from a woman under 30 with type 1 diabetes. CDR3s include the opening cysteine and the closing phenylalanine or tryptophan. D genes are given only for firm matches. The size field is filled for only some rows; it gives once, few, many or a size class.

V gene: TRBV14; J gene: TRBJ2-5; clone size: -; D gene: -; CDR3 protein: CASSLTTGPAGGTQYF; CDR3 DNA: TGTGCCAGCAGCCTCACTACAGGCCCCGCTGGTGGGACCCAGTACTTC
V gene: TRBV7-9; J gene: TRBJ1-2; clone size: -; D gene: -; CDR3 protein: CASSSRAGVYGYTF; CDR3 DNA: TGTGCCAGCAGCTCCCGGGCAGGGGTCTATGGCTACACCTTC
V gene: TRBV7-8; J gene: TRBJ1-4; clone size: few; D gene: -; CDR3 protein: CASSLEGGNEKLFF; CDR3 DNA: TGTGCCAGCAGCTTAGAGGGAGGGAATGAAAAACTGTTTTTT
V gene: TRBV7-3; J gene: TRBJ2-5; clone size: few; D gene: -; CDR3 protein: CASSARPQETQYF; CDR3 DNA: TGTGCCAGCAGCGCTAGGCCCCAAGAGACCCAGTACTTC
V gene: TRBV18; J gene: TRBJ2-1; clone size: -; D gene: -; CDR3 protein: CASSPLREPYNEQFF; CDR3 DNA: TGTGCCAGCTCACCGCTAAGGGAGCCGTACAATGAGCAGTTCTTC
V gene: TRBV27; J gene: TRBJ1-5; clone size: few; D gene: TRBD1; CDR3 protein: CASSPPGGPQHF; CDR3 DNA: TGTGCCAGCAGTCCTCCAGGGGGCCCCCAGCATTTT
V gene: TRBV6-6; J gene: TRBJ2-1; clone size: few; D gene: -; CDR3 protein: CATARTSNEQFF; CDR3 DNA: TGTGCCACCGCCCGGACTTCCAATGAGCAGTTCTTC
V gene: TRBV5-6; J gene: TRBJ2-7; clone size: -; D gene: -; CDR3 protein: CASSLQVYEQYF; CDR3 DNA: TGTGCCAGCAGCTTACAGGTCTACGAGCAGTACTTC
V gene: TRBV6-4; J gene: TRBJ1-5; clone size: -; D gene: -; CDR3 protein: CASSDQGQPSYQPQHF; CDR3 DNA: TGTGCCAGCAGTGATCAGGGTCAGCCTAGTTATCAGCCCCAGCATTTT
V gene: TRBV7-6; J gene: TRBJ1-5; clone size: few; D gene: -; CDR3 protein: CASSLAARDQPQHF; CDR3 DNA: TGTGCCAGCAGCTTAGCGGCCCGGGATCAGCCCCAGCATTTT
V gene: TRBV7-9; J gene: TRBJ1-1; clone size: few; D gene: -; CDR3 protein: CASSLLAGDTEAFF; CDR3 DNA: TGTGCCAGCAGCTTACTGGCAGGGGACACTGAAGCTTTCTTT
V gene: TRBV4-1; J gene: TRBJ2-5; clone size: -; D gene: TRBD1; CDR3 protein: CASSQAGTGVRETQYF; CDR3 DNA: TGCGCCAGCAGCCAAGCCGGGACAGGGGTGCGAGAGACCCAGTACTTC
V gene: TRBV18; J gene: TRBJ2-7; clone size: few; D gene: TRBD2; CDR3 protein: CASATSGPAYEQYF; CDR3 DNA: TGTGCCAGCGCCACTAGCGGACCAGCCTACGAGCAGTACTTC
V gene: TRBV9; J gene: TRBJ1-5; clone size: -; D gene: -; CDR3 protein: CASSASGGSNQPQHF; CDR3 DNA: TGTGCCAGCAGCGCCTCGGGGGGGAGCAATCAGCCCCAGCATTTT
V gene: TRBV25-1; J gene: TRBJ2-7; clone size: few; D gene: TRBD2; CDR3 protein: CASSRPGLADYEQYF; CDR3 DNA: TGTGCCAGCAGCAGGCCTGGACTAGCGGATTACGAGCAGTACTTC
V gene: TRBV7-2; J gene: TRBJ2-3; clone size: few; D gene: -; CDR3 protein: CASSSRTGADTQYF; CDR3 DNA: TGTGCCAGCAGCTCAAGGACCGGGGCAGATACGCAGTATTTT
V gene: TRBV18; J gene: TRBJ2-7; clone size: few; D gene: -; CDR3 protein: CASSPHPVSSYEQYF; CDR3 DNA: TGTGCCAGCTCACCCCACCCCGTGAGTTCCTACGAGCAGTACTTC
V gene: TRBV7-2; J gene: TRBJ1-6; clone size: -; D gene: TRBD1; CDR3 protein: CASSLFGTGPSPLHF; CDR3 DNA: TGTGCCAGCAGCTTATTTGGGACAGGGCCTTCACCCCTCCACTTT
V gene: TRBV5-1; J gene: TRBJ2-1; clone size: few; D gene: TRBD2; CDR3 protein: CASSRELAGGNNEQFF; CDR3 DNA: TGCGCCAGCAGCAGAGAACTAGCGGGAGGGAACAATGAGCAGTTCTTC
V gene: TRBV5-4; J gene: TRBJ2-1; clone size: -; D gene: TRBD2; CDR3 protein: CASRSGTSGTREQFF; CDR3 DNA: TGTGCCAGCAGATCCGGGACTAGCGGGACTAGGGAGCAGTTCTTC
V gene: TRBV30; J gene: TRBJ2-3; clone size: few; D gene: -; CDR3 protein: CAWKSPGPDTQYF; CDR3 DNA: TGTGCCTGGAAAAGTCCAGGCCCAGATACGCAGTATTTT
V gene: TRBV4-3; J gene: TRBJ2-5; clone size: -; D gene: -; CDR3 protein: CASSQDIGVPETQYF; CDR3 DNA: TGCGCCAGCAGCCAAGATATCGGGGTCCCAGAGACCCAGTACTTC
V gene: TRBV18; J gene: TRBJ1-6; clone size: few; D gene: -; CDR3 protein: CASSPGRVDNSPLHF; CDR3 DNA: TGTGCCAGCTCACCGGGCAGGGTGGATAATTCACCCCTCCACTTT
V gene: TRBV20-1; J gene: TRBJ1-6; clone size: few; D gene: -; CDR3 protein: CSARLLSPLHF; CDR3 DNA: TGCAGTGCTAGGTTATTGTCACCCCTCCACTTT
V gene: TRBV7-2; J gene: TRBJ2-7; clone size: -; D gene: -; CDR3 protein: CASSLAEVWREQYF; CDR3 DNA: TGTGCCAGCAGCTTAGCGGAGGTGTGGAGGGAGCAGTACTTC
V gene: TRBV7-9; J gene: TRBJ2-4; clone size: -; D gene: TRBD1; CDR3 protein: CASSPTGDIQYF; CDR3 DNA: TGTGCCAGCAGCCCAACAGGGGACATTCAGTACTTC
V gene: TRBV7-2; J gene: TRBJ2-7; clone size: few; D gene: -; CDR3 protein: CASKEGLSYEQYF; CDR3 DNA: TGTGCCAGCAAGGAGGGCCTGTCCTACGAGCAGTACTTC
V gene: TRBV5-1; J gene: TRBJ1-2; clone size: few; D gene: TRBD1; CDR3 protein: CASSQGQGPYGYTF; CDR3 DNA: TGCGCCAGCAGCCAGGGACAGGGACCCTATGGCTACACCTTC
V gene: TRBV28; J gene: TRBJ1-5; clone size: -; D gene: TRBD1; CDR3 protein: CASSPTTGGGQPQHF; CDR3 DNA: TGTGCCAGCAGTCCTACGACAGGGGGCGGCCAGCCCCAGCATTTT
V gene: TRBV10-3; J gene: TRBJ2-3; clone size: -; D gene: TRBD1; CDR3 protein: CAGRDSNSDTQYF; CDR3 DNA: TGTGCCGGCCGGGACAGCAATTCAGATACGCAGTATTTT
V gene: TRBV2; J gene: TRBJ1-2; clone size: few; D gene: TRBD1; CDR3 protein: CASSVVQGAGGYTF; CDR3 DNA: TGTGCCAGCAGTGTCGTGCAGGGGGCTGGCGGCTACACCTTC
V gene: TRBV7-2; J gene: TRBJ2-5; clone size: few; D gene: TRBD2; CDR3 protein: CASSLGLPVETQYF; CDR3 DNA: TGTGCCAGCAGCCTGGGACTACCGGTAGAGACCCAGTACTTC
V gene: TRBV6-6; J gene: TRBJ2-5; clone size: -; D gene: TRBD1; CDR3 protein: CASIPQLDREETQYF; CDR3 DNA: TGTGCCAGCATTCCCCAACTTGACAGGGAAGAGACCCAGTACTTC
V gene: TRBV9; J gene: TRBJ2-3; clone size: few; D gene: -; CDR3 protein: CASSVDGRDFTDTQYF; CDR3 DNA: TGTGCCAGCAGCGTAGATGGCAGGGACTTCACAGATACGCAGTATTTT
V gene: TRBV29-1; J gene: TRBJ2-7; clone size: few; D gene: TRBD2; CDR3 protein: CSVELAVSYEQYF; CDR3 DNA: TGCAGCGTCGAACTAGCGGTATCCTACGAGCAGTACTTC
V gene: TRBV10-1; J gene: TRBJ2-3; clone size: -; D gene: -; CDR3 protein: CASSQRKGKTDTQYF; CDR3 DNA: TGCGCCAGCAGTCAACGCAAGGGGAAGACAGATACGCAGTATTTT